The 29 T cell receptor beta chains below all came from one sample that was sequenced in a study of regulatory T cells in long-lasting Graves disease. Time point given: newly diagnosed GD, antithyroid drugs for less than 3 months. Preparation of the TCR library used RNA extracted from PBMCs. To make TCR beta libraries, researchers used iRepertoire HTBI primers and Arm-PCR of CDR3 regions. TCRdb used MiXCR to reprocess the multiplex PCR reads, holding one entry per CDR3 protein. There are roughly 430,000 distinct CDR3 sequences in the sample; roughly 15% occur only once, and around a tenth lies in the top ten. The same sample was also studied in work on T cells in Graves' hyperthyroidism and ophthalmopathy.

The sample consisted of peripheral blood mononuclear cells (PBMCs), taken at new diagnosis, from a patient treated with antithyroid drugs. The receptors come from a woman in her 30s with Graves disease.

There are many counts of this clonotype. V gene TRBV28 combines with J gene TRBJ2-5; no clear D. The V gene's germline CDR1 is MDHEN and CDR2 SYDVKM. The CDR3 sequence is 10 residues long. Between the trimmed V and J ends, which lost 7 bases and 5 bases, there was a span of 5 bases. CDR3 loop: CASTLETQYF. The CDR3 DNA reads as TGTGCCAGCACTTTGGAGACCCAGTACTTC.

This clonotype was seen a few times. V and J are TRBV7-9 and TRBJ2-5; D perhaps matches TRBD2 (6 bases). CDR1 is SEHNR and CDR2 is FQNEAQ in the germline V gene (reference sequence). V was pared by 5 bases and J by 4 bases, with 38 bases between. The CDR3 spans 22 residues. The CDR3 spells CASSPTPGVSCSGRWVGETQYF. CDR3 DNA: TGTGCCAGCAGCCCGACCCCTGGGGTTAGTTGTAGCGGACGGTGGGTTGGAGAGACCCAGTACTTC. Looking up the rest from reference TRBV7-9 and TRBJ2-5 gives the full variable domain: DTGVSQNPRHKITKRGQNVTFRCDPISEHNRLYWYRQTLGQGPEFLTYFQNEAQLEKSRLLSDRFSAERPKGSFSTLEIQRTEQGDSAMYLCASSPTPGVSCSGRWVGETQYFGPGTRLLVL.

The chain is built from TRBV10-3 and TRBJ2-6; D might be TRBD2 (6 bases). The germline CDR1 and CDR2 sequences are ENHRY and SYGVKD. V was shortened by 2 bases and J by 0 bases, with 11 bases between the two germline ends. CDR3 length: 17 residues. This CDR3 reads CAISETGGRSGANVLTF. The DNA of the CDR3 is TGTGCCATCAGTGAGACCGGGGGACGCTCTGGGGCCAACGTCCTGACTTTC.

Notes on this clonotype: The likely explanation is a read error, given a far larger clone one base away. The V call is TRBV11-3, the J call TRBJ2-1, with D unclear. Germline CDR1 is SGHNT and CDR2 is YENEEA. The CDR3 runs to 12 residues. The chain's CDR3 is CVSSLADNEQFF. CDR3 DNA sequence: TGTGTCAGCAGCTTAGCAGACAATGAGCAGTTCTTC.

The chain couples TRBV19 to TRBJ2-1; D is unclear. In germline, CDR1 is LNHDA, CDR2 SQIVND (reference sequence). V lost 8 bases and J 6 bases, leaving 11 bases between the germline ends. CDR3 length equals 12 residues. As DNA, the CDR3 is TGTGCCAGTTTCGCTAGTAGCAATGAGCAGTTCTTC. The encoded protein is CASFASSNEQFF. Full variable domain (remainder filled in from reference TRBV19 and TRBJ2-1): DGGITQSPKYLFRKEGQNVTLSCEQNLNHDAMYWYRQDPGQGLRLIYYSQIVNDFQKGDIAEGYSVSREKKESFPLTVTSAQKNPTAFYLCASFASSNEQFFGPGTRLTVL.

Concerning this clonotype: A much larger clone is a single base away; this may be a read error. This chain connects TRBV2 to TRBJ2-1; D gene unclear. CDR1 and CDR2 from the germline V gene are SNHLY and FYNNEI. The CDR3 extends over 16 amino acids. With 3 bases removed from V and 3 bases from J, the gap between germline ends came to 15 bases. The CDR3 reads CASSDLQADNYNEQFF. CDR3 nucleotides: TGTGCCAGCAGTGATTTGCAGGCAGACAACTACAATGAGCAGTTCTTC.

The chain uses TRBV7-6 and TRBJ1-4; 11 bases fit TRBD1. Germline V lookup: CDR1 SGHVS, CDR2 FNYEAQ. Germline trimming cut 5 bases from V and 8 bases from J; bases unmatched to any gene: 7. CDR3 length: 15 amino acids. The CDR3 loop is CASSMGQGGGEKLFF. The CDR3 DNA sequence: TGTGCCAGCAGCATGGGACAGGGGGGAGGAGAAAAACTGTTTTTT.

The table lists this clonotype with many counts. The chain couples TRBV30 to TRBJ2-7; 8 nucleotides line up with TRBD1. Unmatched junction bases numbered 15, after V lost 4 bases and J lost 4 bases. Looked up from germline, CDR1 is GTSNPN and CDR2 is SVGIG (reference sequence). This CDR3 contains 16 residues. CDR3 protein: CAWTDKRQGAFYEQYF. DNA for the CDR3: TGTGCCTGGACCGATAAAAGGCAGGGGGCGTTTTACGAGCAGTACTTC.

This clonotype was seen many times. CDR3 sequence (DNA): TGCAGCAAGACCGGGAGCGGGAGCTCCTACAATGAGCAGTTCTTC. Protein sequence: CSKTGSGSSYNEQFF. The rearrangement uses TRBV29-1 and TRBJ2-1; TRBD2 agrees at 8 bases. The length of the CDR3 is 15 residues. CDR1 SQVTM and CDR2 ANQGSEA come from the germline V gene. V shed 8 bases, J shed 0 bases, and the junction held 9 bases outside the gene matches.

This clonotype has a count of ten or more. This rearrangement joins TRBV20-1 to TRBJ2-5; D gene ambiguous. CDR1 is DFQATT, CDR2 SNEGSKA, per germline (reference sequence). The CDR3 is made up of 14 amino acids. Trimming removed 2 bases at V and 5 bases at J, with 15 bases between. CDR3 nucleotides: TGCAGTGCTAGATCGCCGGAGATTTGGGAGACCCAGTACTTC. Translated, it gives CSARSPEIWETQYF.

This clonotype was seen only a few times. The chain uses TRBV20-1 and TRBJ2-7; D is tentatively TRBD1 or TRBD2 (6 bases each). Germline assignment: CDR1 DFQATT and CDR2 SNEGSKA (reference sequence). The CDR3 covers 14 residues. V lost 6 bases and J lost 4, with 19 bases in between. CDR3 sequence reads: CSAENPGGSYEQYF. CDR3 nucleotides: TGCAGTGCAGAAAACCCCGGGGGCTCTTACGAGCAGTACTTC.

This clonotype was seen at least ten times. The CDR3 reads CASSVARDTEAFF. The CDR3 nucleotides are TGTGCCAGCAGCGTAGCCCGGGACACTGAAGCTTTCTTT. The J gene is TRBJ1-1, the V gene TRBV3-1; D remains ambiguous. The germline V and J ends were trimmed by 5 bases and 3 bases, with 10 bases remaining between them. The V gene's germline CDR1 is LGHDT and CDR2 YNNKEL (reference sequence). The CDR3 runs 13 residues.

In its sample, this clonotype was seen many times. V and J are TRBV27 and TRBJ2-2; weak D call: TRBD2 (5 bases). In germline, CDR1 is MNHEY, CDR2 SMNVEV (reference sequence). The ends were cut back, 3 bases at V and 1 base at J, with 9 bases in the middle. The CDR3 is 15 amino acids. The CDR3 protein is CASSFGLLNTGELFF. The CDR3 DNA sequence: TGTGCCAGCAGTTTCGGACTGTTGAACACCGGGGAGCTGTTTTTT.

This clonotype was seen at least ten times. CDR3 sequence reads: CSAIEELRLDYEQYF. The CDR3 DNA reads TGCAGTGCTATTGAAGAACTACGATTGGACTACGAGCAGTACTTC. The rearrangement uses TRBV20-1 and TRBJ2-7; no reliable D call. Trimming left V 4 bases short and J 3 bases short, with 19 bases between. The CDR3 has 15 residues. Germline loops: CDR1 DFQATT, CDR2 SNEGSKA (reference sequence).

Points on this clonotype: A much larger clone differs from this one at a single base, so this may be a read error. The CDR3 DNA sequence: TGTGCCAGCAGTTACGCGGAGACGAACACCGGGGAGCTGTTTTTT. Translated: CASSYAETNTGELFF. The V gene is TRBV6-9, the J gene TRBJ2-2; no definite D call. The CDR3 sequence is 15 residues long. Trimming left V 3 bases short and J 0 bases short, with 8 bases between. The germline V gene has CDR1 MNHGY and CDR2 SVAAGI.

This clonotype has only a few counts. The chain has TRBV11-1 and TRBJ1-5; D remains ambiguous. The CDR3 has 13 amino acids. Germline CDR1 is SGHAT and CDR2 is FQDESV (reference sequence). V lost 1 base to trimming and J lost 7 bases, with 8 bases between them. The CDR3 coding sequence is TGTGCCAGCAGCTTAGACGTTGGACAGCCCCAGCATTTT. Protein product: CASSLDVGQPQHF. Full variable domain (outside the CDR3, taken from reference TRBV11-1 and TRBJ1-5): EAEVAQSPRYKITEKSQAVAFWCDPISGHATLYWYRQILGQGPELLVQFQDESVVDDSQLPKDRFSAERLKGVDSTLKIQPAELGDSAMYLCASSLDVGQPQHFGDGTRLSIL.

This clonotype has a count of ten or more. The chain has TRBV10-3 and TRBJ2-5; 9 bases are shared with TRBD2. The V gene end was trimmed by 3 bases and the J gene end by 3 bases; junction bases not matched to a gene: 11. The CDR3 covers 17 residues. Per germline, CDR1 ENHRY and CDR2 SYGVKD. DNA of the CDR3: TGTGCCATCAGTGATCGAGTTGGTAGCGGGGGAGAAGAGACCCAGTACTTC. This translates into CAISDRVGSGGEETQYF.

This clonotype appeared a few times. The V gene is TRBV5-6, the J gene TRBJ1-1, with 8 nucleotides matching TRBD1. This CDR3 is built from 14 residues. Germline CDR1 SGHDT, CDR2 YYEEEE. Germline trimming cut 3 bases from V and 7 bases from J; bases unmatched to any gene: 8. This CDR3 reads CASSWARGRYEAFF. The CDR3, as DNA: TGTGCCAGCAGCTGGGCCAGGGGGCGATATGAAGCTTTCTTT.

Only a few counts were recorded for this clonotype. J is TRBJ2-7 and V is TRBV12-3 or TRBV12-4, with a tentative D call TRBD1 (5 bases). V was shortened by 5 bases and J by 7 bases, with 15 bases between the two germline ends. This CDR3 has 13 residues. The CDR3, as DNA: TGTGCCAGCAGTACAGACCAGGGTTGGGAGCAGTACTTC. This sequence encodes CASSTDQGWEQYF.

This chain uses TRBV5-6 with TRBJ2-1; 7 bases agree with TRBD2. This CDR3 is 15 amino acids long. The ends lost 4 bases at V and 0 bases at J; junction bases unmatched: 4. Per the germline V gene, CDR1 is SGHDT and CDR2 is YYEEEE. The CDR3, as DNA: TGTGCCAGCAGCCTCGGGACTACCTCCTACAATGAGCAGTTCTTC. Translating it yields CASSLGTTSYNEQFF. Complete variable domain (other parts from reference TRBV5-6 and TRBJ2-1): DAGVTQSPTHLIKTRGQQVTLRCSPKSGHDTVSWYQQALGQGPQFIFQYYEEEERQRGNFPDRFSGHQFPNYSSELNVNALLLGDSALYLCASSLGTTSYNEQFFGPGTRLTVL.

This clonotype was detected ten times or more. The chain joins TRBV28 to TRBJ2-1; D is tentatively TRBD1 or TRBD2 (7 bases each). V was trimmed by 5 bases and J by 4 bases, leaving 15 bases between them. The V gene's germline CDR1 is MDHEN and CDR2 SYDVKM. The CDR3 contains 15 residues. In DNA form, the CDR3 reads TGTGCCAGCAGTCCAGGGGGGGTCTGGTACAATGAGCAGTTCTTC. It codes for CASSPGGVWYNEQFF.

This clonotype came up many times. The chain links TRBV2 to TRBJ2-3; no definite D call. This CDR3 contains 11 residues. Trimming shortened V by 3 bases and J by 2 bases, and 0 bases separated the two germline ends. The V gene's germline CDR1 is SNHLY and CDR2 FYNNEI. The CDR3 protein is CASSDTDTQYF. In nucleotides, the CDR3 is TGTGCCAGCAGTGACACAGATACGCAGTATTTT. The variable domain in full, completed from reference TRBV2 and TRBJ2-3, reads EPEVTQTPSHQVTQMGQEVILRCVPISNHLYFYWYRQILGQKVEFLVSFYNNEISEKSEIFDDQFSVERPDGSNFTLKIRSTKLEDSAMYFCASSDTDTQYFGPGTRLTVL.

This clonotype was seen ten or more times. The rearrangement joins TRBV20-1 to TRBJ2-1, with 8 bases lining up with TRBD1. Germline assignment: CDR1 DFQATT and CDR2 SNEGSKA (reference sequence). This CDR3 is 12 amino acids long. Trimming at V came to 5 bases and at J to 8 bases, leaving 5 bases not matched to a gene. This chain's CDR3 is CSASYRGDEQFF. CDR3 DNA sequence: TGCAGTGCTTCATACAGGGGGGATGAGCAGTTCTTC.

This clonotype has at least ten counts. The chain carries TRBV29-1 and TRBJ2-7; D is possibly TRBD2 (6 bases). The CDR3 extends over 13 amino acids. The ends were cut back, 4 bases at V and 0 bases at J, with 10 bases in the middle. CDR1 and CDR2 (germline): SQVTM, ANQGSEA. The CDR3 DNA follows: TGCAGCGTTGCTCTAGCGAGCTCCTACGAGCAGTACTTC. Protein sequence: CSVALASSYEQYF.

The chain couples TRBV27 to TRBJ2-2; 14 nucleotides agree with TRBD2. The CDR3 runs to 16 residues. V lost 4 bases and J lost 7; bases outside the gene matches: 5. CDR1 is MNHEY and CDR2 is SMNVEV in the germline V gene (reference sequence). The CDR3 is CASSSRLAGGHGELFF. The DNA for the CDR3 is TGTGCCAGCAGTTCCCGACTAGCGGGAGGGCACGGGGAGCTGTTTTTT.

A remark on this clonotype: This sequence may be a read error, since a much larger clone differs from it by one base. The gene calls are TRBV10-3 and TRBJ1-1; a possible D gene is TRBD1 (6 bases). The CDR3 covers 14 residues. Germline V gene sequence: CDR1 ENHRY, CDR2 SYGVKD. V lost 4 bases and J lost 3, with 12 bases in between. CDR3 in DNA: TGTGCCATCAGTGCCGCGACAGGAGACACTGAAGCTTTCTTT. This encodes CAISAATGDTEAFF.

The sample holds many counts of this clonotype. The gene calls are TRBV29-1 and TRBJ2-1, with 10 bases identical to TRBD2. Germline CDR1 reads SQVTM; CDR2 reads ANQGSEA. The CDR3 totals 17 residues. The junction had 11 bases not matched to a gene; V was cut back by 4 bases and J by 2 bases. The CDR3 spells CSVASGTSVDTYNEQFF. The CDR3 DNA sequence: TGCAGCGTTGCGTCCGGGACTAGCGTTGACACCTACAATGAGCAGTTCTTC.

This clonotype was detected ten times or more. This chain uses TRBV11-2 with TRBJ1-1, with TRBD1 as a possible D gene (6 bases). The CDR3 spans 15 residues. Deletions cut 5 bases from V and 1 base from J, with 14 bases between. The germline CDR1 and CDR2 sequences are SGHAT and FQNNGV. The CDR3 spells CASSQGSVGNTEAFF. The CDR3 coding sequence is TGTGCCAGCAGCCAGGGGTCGGTGGGGAACACTGAAGCTTTCTTT.

This clonotype was observed at least ten times. The chain recombines TRBV5-1 with TRBJ1-4, with a weak D call TRBD1 (5 bases). The length of the CDR3 is 15 residues. Germline CDR1 reads SGHRS; CDR2 reads YFSETQ. Trimming cost V 3 bases and J 7 bases, with 16 bases left between them. The CDR3 coding sequence is TGCGCCAGCAGCTCACGCCAGGGTTTATCTGAAAAACTGTTTTTT. Translated, it gives CASSSRQGLSEKLFF. Based on the CDR3 plus reference TRBV5-1 and TRBJ1-4, the full variable domain is KAGVTQTPRYLIKTRGQQVTLSCSPISGHRSVSWYQQTPGQGLQFLFEYFSETQRNKGNFPGRFSGRQFSNSRSEMNVSTLELGDSALYLCASSSRQGLSEKLFFGSGTQLSVL.